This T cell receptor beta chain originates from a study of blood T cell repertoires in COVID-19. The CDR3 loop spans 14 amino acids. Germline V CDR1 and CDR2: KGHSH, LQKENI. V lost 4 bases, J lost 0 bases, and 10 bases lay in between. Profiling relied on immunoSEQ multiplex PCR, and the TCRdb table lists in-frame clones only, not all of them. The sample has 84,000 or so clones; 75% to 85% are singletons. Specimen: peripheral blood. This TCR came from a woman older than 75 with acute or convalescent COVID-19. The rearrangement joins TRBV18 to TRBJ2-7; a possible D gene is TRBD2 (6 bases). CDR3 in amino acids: CASSQGGASYEQYF. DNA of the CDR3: TGTGCCAGCTCACAAGGCGGGGCCTCCTACGAGCAGTACTTC.